This entry lists 6 T cell receptor beta chains sequenced from one sample in a study of identical twins. TCRdb fed the 5' RACE reads into MiXCR, producing one record per CDR3 protein. The sample holds about 890,000 distinct CDR3 sequences, more than 9% seen once. This sample was shared with a second study, whose subject was yellow fever vaccine responses in identical twins.

Source material: PBMCs. The source is a woman younger than 35 in good health.

The rearrangement uses TRBV21-1 and TRBJ1-1; the table's D call, TRBD1, has no DNA check behind it. TRBV21-1 is designated a pseudogene. The CDR3 totals 15 residues. In DNA form, the CDR3 reads TGTGCCAGCAGCCCCGGGACGGCTATGAACACTGAAGCTTTCTTT. Its translation is CASSPGTAMNTEAFF.

J is TRBJ1-2 and V is TRBV27; D is unresolved. This CDR3 has 15 amino acids. Germline V gene lookup returns CDR1 MNHEY and CDR2 SMNVEV (reference sequence). The V end was cut by 5 bases, the J end by 2 bases, with 15 bases between. The CDR3 bases are TGTGCCAGCAGTATGAGTGAGGGAGTCAACTATGGCTACACCTTC. This sequence encodes CASSMSEGVNYGYTF.

Many counts were recorded for this clonotype. V usage is TRBV9 and J usage is TRBJ1-1; tentative D call: TRBD1 (6 bases). CDR1 is SGDLS and CDR2 is YYNGEE in the germline V gene. Trimming cost V 2 bases and J 0 bases, with 8 bases left between them. This CDR3 has 14 residues. The DNA of the CDR3 is TGTGCCAGCAGCGTGACAGGCCTGAACACTGAAGCTTTCTTT. It codes for CASSVTGLNTEAFF.

The chain is built from TRBV5-1 and TRBJ1-2; TRBD1 matches at 7 bases. CDR1 and CDR2 (germline): SGHRS, YFSETQ. After removal of 0 bases from V and 8 bases from J, the junction contained 16 bases not matched to a gene. CDR3 length: 17 amino acids. CDR3 sequence (DNA): TGCGCCAGCAGCTTGGCCGGGACAGCCTCCTGGCTACGGGGCTACACCTTC. Translation: CASSLAGTASWLRGYTF.

This clonotype was counted many times. The V call is TRBV13, the J call TRBJ1-1, with a weak D call TRBD1 (5 bases). V was clipped by 4 bases and J by 2 bases, with 14 bases between them. CDR1 and CDR2 from the germline V gene are PRHDT and FYEKMQ (reference sequence). The CDR3 is 15 residues long. The CDR3 loop reads CASSSLGHVNTEAFF. CDR3 coding DNA: TGTGCCAGCAGCTCCCTTGGACACGTTAACACTGAAGCTTTCTTT.

The table lists this clonotype with many counts. J is TRBJ2-2 and V is TRBV3-1, with TRBD2 as a possible D gene (6 bases). Deletions cut 1 base from V and 5 bases from J, with 8 bases between. The germline V gene has CDR1 LGHDT and CDR2 YNNKEL (reference sequence). This CDR3 comprises 14 residues. The CDR3 sequence: CASSQGSGTGELFF. CDR3 coding DNA: TGTGCCAGCAGCCAAGGGAGCGGGACCGGGGAGCTGTTTTTT.